A selection of T cell receptor beta chains follows, all from one sample in a study of cytomegalovirus exposure and HLA in healthy donors. Measured with immunoSEQ multiplex PCR; TCRdb has only the in-frame clones, and not every one. This sample has roughly 160,000 clones; 85% occur once, and the top ten carry roughly 2.5%. Source material: PBMCs. The source is a young man in good health and CMV-seropositive. Each CDR3 is given with its conserved first and last residue. D genes are given only for firm matches. Clone size is given for some rows only: seen once, a few or many times, or a class if the clone is expanded.

TRBD2 | TRBJ2-1 | TRBV11-3 | NA | TGTGCCAGCAGCCCTCGGTCGAGACTAGCGGGAAACAATGAGCAGTTCTTC | CASSPRSRLAGNNEQFF
TRBD2 | TRBJ2-7 | TRBV13 | NA | TGTGCCAGCAGTCAAGCGGGAGTAAAGTCCTACGAGCAGTACTTC | CASSQAGVKSYEQYF
TRBD2 | TRBJ2-1 | TRBV9 | NA | TGTGCCAGCAGCGTCTTGGGACTAGCGGCCTACAATGAGCAGTTCTTC | CASSVLGLAAYNEQFF
NA | TRBJ1-4 | TRBV30 | NA | TGTGCCTGGAGTATGAGGGTATATGAAAAACTGTTTTTT | CAWSMRVYEKLFF
TRBD2 | TRBJ2-1 | TRBV7-6 | once | TGTGCCAGCAGCTTAGGAGCGGGAGGGGGTAATGAGCAGTTCTTC | CASSLGAGGGNEQFF
NA | TRBJ2-1 | TRBV5-1 | NA | TGCGCCAGCAGCGACTGGGACAATGAGCAGTTCTTC | CASSDWDNEQFF
NA | TRBJ2-1 | TRBV10-3 | NA | TGTGCCACAACCACGGAGGGGTACAATGAGCAGTTCTTC | CATTTEGYNEQFF
NA | TRBJ2-3 | TRBV7-9 | NA | TGTTCCAGCAGCTTAGAGACTAGACCTTCTCTTTTT | CSSSLETRPSLF
TRBD2 | TRBJ2-1 | TRBV7-6 | NA | TGTGCCAGCAGCTTAGAATATAGCGGGGCCTACAATGAGCAGTTCTTC | CASSLEYSGAYNEQFF
NA | TRBJ1-2 | TRBV10-3 | NA | TGTGCCATCAGTGGACAGATAGCTAACTATGGCTACACCTTC | CAISGQIANYGYTF
NA | TRBJ2-3 | TRBV21-1 | NA | TGTCCCGGGCTAGCGGAAACAGATACGCAGTATTTT | CPGLAETDTQYF
TRBD2 | TRBJ2-1 | TRBV9 | NA | TGTGCCAGCAGCCCAGTAGGGACTAGCCCCCACAATGAGCAGTTCTTC | CASSPVGTSPHNEQFF